The present entry profiles one TCR beta chain with its context. Antigen unknown. While unrecorded immune exposures were likely, the donors were nominally healthy when sampled. The germline V gene encodes CDR1 SGHRS and CDR2 YFSETQ. With 0 bases clipped from V and 13 bases from J, the junction kept 6 bases outside the gene matches. The CDR3 has 13 residues. The PCR employed 60 Vbeta primers together with 13 Jbeta primers. Clones were read by immunoSEQ multiplex PCR, and TCRdb kept only the in-frame ones, dropping some. The repertoire holds roughly 100,000 clones, with just under 80% as singletons. These data originate in a study of cytomegalovirus exposure and HLA in healthy donors. Study-wide background: Of the donors genotyped, approximately 410 in all, 75% to 90% fell in the Caucasian-associated ancestry cluster.

The study's findings and limits: In a later analysis, HLA-C alleles had the fewest associated TCRs, DRB1 alleles the most. Several of the most significant clusters were apparently associated with common viral pathogens in a later analysis.

J is TRBJ2-7 and V is TRBV5-1; the match to TRBD2 covers 11 bases. The clonotype was recovered from a male donor in good health and CMV-seronegative. Source material: PBMCs. The CDR3 loop is CASSLVETSGIYF. DNA for the CDR3: TGCGCCAGCAGCTTGGTGGAGACTAGCGGGATATACTTC. The variable domain in full, completed from reference TRBV5-1 and TRBJ2-7, reads KAGVTQTPRYLIKTRGQQVTLSCSPISGHRSVSWYQQTPGQGLQFLFEYFSETQRNKGNFPGRFSGRQFSNSRSEMNVSTLELGDSALYLCASSLVETSGIYFGPGTRLTVT.